This TCR beta chain was captured by sequencing in a study of beta chain features in type 1 diabetes. One heparinised blood draw, averaging about 120 mL, came from each donor. Markers CD45RO/CCR7/CD25/CD127/CD95/CD27 served to sort CD4+ naive, central memory, regulatory and stem cell-like memory cells. This CDR3 is 16 amino acids long. The V and J ends lost 4 bases and 3 bases, in that order; junction bases with no gene match: 9. This clone occurred a few times. Its matching antigen is unknown. The sequenced template was cDNA made from the entire isolated RNA. TCRdb's copy holds only in-frame clones and misses some; the assay was immunoSEQ multiplex PCR. The repertoire holds around 340,000 clones, with less than 9.5% as singletons. Study-level points and caveats: There was no resolution here of whether HLA type influences TCRB rearrangement.

The gene calls are TRBV23-1 and TRBJ2-7; 10 bases are shared with TRBD2. TRBV23-1 is labeled an ORF, and its function is uncertain. The sequence came from a woman younger than 35 in good health. Sequencing used central memory CD4+ T cells from blood. CDR3 sequence (DNA): TGCGCCAGCAGTCCGCGGACTAGCGGACCTGACTACGAGCAGTACTTC. Its translation is CASSPRTSGPDYEQYF.